This is a list of T cell receptor beta chains from one sample in a study of blood T cell repertoires in COVID-19. The data were produced by immunoSEQ multiplex PCR, yet TCRdb's version contains in-frame clones alone and is incomplete. The table includes approximately 180,000 clones, around nine tenths detected once. Sequences were obtained from peripheral blood. The receptors were gathered from a woman aged 70-85 years with COVID-19, enrolled during active disease. The CDR3 runs from the conserved cysteine through the conserved F or W. A D gene is named only where the DNA matches it firmly. Clone size is shown for a subset of rows, as once, few, many or a class of expanded clone.

D: TRBD1
V: TRBV19
size: -
J: TRBJ1-2
DNA: TGTGCCAGTAGCCCCGGACAGGGACCGTTGGGCTATGGCTACACCTTC
CDR3: CASSPGQGPLGYGYTF

D: -
V: TRBV5-6
size: -
J: TRBJ1-2
DNA: TGTGCCAGCAGCTTGTATGGCAGGGATTATGGCTACACCTTC
CDR3: CASSLYGRDYGYTF

D: TRBD1
V: TRBV6-4
size: -
J: TRBJ2-3
DNA: TGTGCCAGCAGTAGACAGGGATACCGCACAGATACGCAGTATTTT
CDR3: CASSRQGYRTDTQYF

D: TRBD1
V: TRBV11-2
size: -
J: TRBJ1-1
DNA: TGTGCCAGCAGCGTGACAGGGGGCTGGAACACTGAAGCTTTCTTT
CDR3: CASSVTGGWNTEAFF

D: -
V: TRBV5-1
size: -
J: TRBJ1-4
DNA: TGCGCCAGTAAGACAGCCATCGCAACTAATGAAAAACTGTTTTTT
CDR3: CASKTAIATNEKLFF

D: -
V: TRBV29-1
size: -
J: TRBJ1-2
DNA: TGCAGCGTTGAACGGCAGGGCTCTAACTATGGCTACACCTTC
CDR3: CSVERQGSNYGYTF

D: TRBD1
V: TRBV30
size: -
J: TRBJ1-1
DNA: TGTGCCTGGGGACAGGTCACTGAAGCTTTCTTT
CDR3: CAWGQVTEAFF

D: TRBD2
V: TRBV30
size: once
J: TRBJ2-5
DNA: TGTGCCTGGAGTGCCTGGGAGCGGGAACAAGAGACCCAGTACTTC
CDR3: CAWSAWEREQETQYF

D: TRBD2
V: TRBV9
size: -
J: TRBJ2-7
DNA: TGTGCCAGCACCCGTGAAAGCGGGAGCTCCTACGAGCAGTACTTC
CDR3: CASTRESGSSYEQYF

D: -
V: TRBV7-2
size: -
J: TRBJ1-4
DNA: TGTGCCAGCAGCTTATGGGGAGAGAATGAAAAACTGTTTTTT
CDR3: CASSLWGENEKLFF

D: -
V: TRBV1
size: few
J: TRBJ1-1
DNA: TGCACCAGCAGCCAAGACCAAGGGACAGATTTACGTAACACTGAAGCTTTCTTT
CDR3: CTSSQDQGTDLRNTEAFF

D: TRBD2
V: TRBV6-6
size: -
J: TRBJ2-1
DNA: TGTGCCAGCAGTCACCCCGGGACTAGCAAGGAACGGACCTCCTACAATGAGCAGTTCTTC
CDR3: CASSHPGTSKERTSYNEQFF

D: -
V: TRBV28
size: -
J: TRBJ1-5
DNA: TGTGCCAGCAGGGTACAGGGAGTAAATCAGCCCCAGCATTTT
CDR3: CASRVQGVNQPQHF

D: -
V: TRBV27
size: -
J: TRBJ1-3
DNA: TGTGCCAGCAGTTTATCCAGGGGTGGGAACACCATATATTTT
CDR3: CASSLSRGGNTIYF

D: TRBD1
V: TRBV28
size: -
J: TRBJ1-3
DNA: TGTGCCAGCAGTTCCTACGCAGGGGGGACAGTAGGTGGAAACACCATATATTTT
CDR3: CASSSYAGGTVGGNTIYF

D: TRBD1
V: TRBV15
size: -
J: TRBJ2-7
DNA: TGTGCCACCAGCAGAGTCGTCAGGGGGACCGAGCAGTACTTC
CDR3: CATSRVVRGTEQYF

D: -
V: TRBV4-2
size: -
J: TRBJ2-7
DNA: TGTGCCAGCAGCCCCAAGGGAGAATACGAGCAGTACTTC
CDR3: CASSPKGEYEQYF

D: TRBD1
V: TRBV3-1/TRBV3-2
size: -
J: TRBJ2-7
DNA: TGTGCCAGCAGCCAAGTCCCCGGACAGGGCCTCCACGAGCAGTACTTC
CDR3: CASSQVPGQGLHEQYF

D: TRBD2
V: TRBV5-6
size: -
J: TRBJ2-1
DNA: TGTGCCAGCAGCTTGCAGGGACTAGCCTACAATGAGCAGTTCTTC
CDR3: CASSLQGLAYNEQFF

D: TRBD2
V: TRBV7-8
size: -
J: TRBJ2-2
DNA: TGTGCCAGCAGCCGCCCCGGGGGGGTAACCGGGGAGCTGTTTTTT
CDR3: CASSRPGGVTGELFF

D: -
V: TRBV6-4
size: -
J: TRBJ2-1
DNA: TGTGCCACCAGACAGGACCATTACCCCTACAATGAGCAGTTCTTC
CDR3: CATRQDHYPYNEQFF

D: -
V: TRBV7-2
size: once
J: TRBJ2-1
DNA: TGTGCCAGCAGCTTATCCCCAAACGGAGGGGTCCCCGGTGAGCAGTTCTTC
CDR3: CASSLSPNGGVPGEQFF

D: TRBD2
V: TRBV4-2
size: -
J: TRBJ2-5
DNA: TGTGCCAGCAGCCAAGGTAATCTCAGGCTAGCGGAAGAGACCCAGTACTTC
CDR3: CASSQGNLRLAEETQYF

D: TRBD1
V: TRBV19
size: -
J: TRBJ2-3
DNA: TGTGCCAGTAGTATAAGTTGGGACAGGAGCACAGATACGCAGTATTTT
CDR3: CASSISWDRSTDTQYF

D: -
V: TRBV28
size: once
J: TRBJ1-5
DNA: TGTGCCAGCAGTTCCCCCATATCGGGGTCGGTTCAGCCCCAGCATTTT
CDR3: CASSSPISGSVQPQHF

D: -
V: TRBV4-3
size: -
J: TRBJ1-4
DNA: TGCGCCAGCAGCCAGTATGGGTCGCAGGATGAAAAACTGTTTTTT
CDR3: CASSQYGSQDEKLFF

D: TRBD1
V: TRBV3-1/TRBV3-2
size: -
J: TRBJ2-1
DNA: TGTGCCAGCAGCCAAGACTGGACAGGGGGACTTGGCAATGAGCAGTTCTTC
CDR3: CASSQDWTGGLGNEQFF

D: -
V: TRBV11-2
size: -
J: TRBJ1-6
DNA: TGTGCCAGCAGCTTAGGAAGCCATTCACCCCTCCACTTT
CDR3: CASSLGSHSPLHF

D: -
V: TRBV5-1
size: -
J: TRBJ2-3
DNA: TGCGCCAGCAGCTCCGAAGCGGTAGCAGCTACGCAGTATTTT
CDR3: CASSSEAVAATQYF

D: -
V: TRBV28
size: -
J: TRBJ2-7
DNA: TGTGCCAGCAGTTACCCCTTCGAGGTGAGCCCCTACGAGCAGTACTTC
CDR3: CASSYPFEVSPYEQYF

D: -
V: TRBV4-2
size: -
J: TRBJ2-7
DNA: TGTGCCAGCAGCCTCTCCCGGGACTGGGCCTACGAGCAGTACTTC
CDR3: CASSLSRDWAYEQYF

D: -
V: TRBV5-1
size: -
J: TRBJ2-7
DNA: TGCGCCAGCAGCCGCGACGGGGCCTACGAGCAGTACTTC
CDR3: CASSRDGAYEQYF

D: -
V: TRBV19
size: few
J: TRBJ1-5
DNA: TGTGCCAGTAGTGGCGGTGTTGGTCAGCCCCAGCATTTT
CDR3: CASSGGVGQPQHF

D: TRBD2
V: TRBV18
size: -
J: TRBJ2-4
DNA: TGTGCCAGCTCACAACTGGCGGGAGGGCCGGCAAACATTCAGTACTTC
CDR3: CASSQLAGGPANIQYF